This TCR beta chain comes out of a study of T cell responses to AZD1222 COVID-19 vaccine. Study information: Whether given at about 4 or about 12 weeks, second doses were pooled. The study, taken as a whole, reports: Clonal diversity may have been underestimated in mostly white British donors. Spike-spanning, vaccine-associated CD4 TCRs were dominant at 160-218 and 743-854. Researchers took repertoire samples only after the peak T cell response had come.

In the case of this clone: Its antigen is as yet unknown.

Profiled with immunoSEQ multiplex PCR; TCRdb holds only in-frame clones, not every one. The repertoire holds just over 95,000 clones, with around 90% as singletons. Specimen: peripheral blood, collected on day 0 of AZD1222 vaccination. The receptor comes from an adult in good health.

CDR3 sequence reads: CASTAPGLAAQYF. CDR3 DNA sequence: TGTGCCAGCACCGCACCGGGACTAGCGGCGCAGTATTTT. V is TRBV6-5 and J is TRBJ2-3; 11 bases line up with TRBD2. The CDR3 extends over 13 amino acids. V gave up 7 bases and J gave up 10 bases; unmatched junction bases: 7. Germline V gene data show CDR1 as MNHEY and CDR2 as SVGAGI.